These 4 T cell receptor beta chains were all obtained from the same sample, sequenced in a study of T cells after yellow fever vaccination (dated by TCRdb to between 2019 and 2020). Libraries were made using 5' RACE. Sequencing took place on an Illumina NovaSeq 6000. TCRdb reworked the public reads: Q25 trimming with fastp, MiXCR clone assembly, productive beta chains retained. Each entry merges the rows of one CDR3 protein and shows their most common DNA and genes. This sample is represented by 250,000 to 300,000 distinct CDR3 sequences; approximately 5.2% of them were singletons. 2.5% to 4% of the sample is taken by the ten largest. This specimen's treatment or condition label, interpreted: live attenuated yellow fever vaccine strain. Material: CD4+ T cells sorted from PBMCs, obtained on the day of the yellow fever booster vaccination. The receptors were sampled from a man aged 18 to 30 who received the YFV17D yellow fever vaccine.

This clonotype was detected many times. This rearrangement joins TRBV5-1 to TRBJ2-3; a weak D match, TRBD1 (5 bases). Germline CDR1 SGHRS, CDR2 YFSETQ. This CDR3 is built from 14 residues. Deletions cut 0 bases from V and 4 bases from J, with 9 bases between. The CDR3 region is CASSLARVSDTQYF. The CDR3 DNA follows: TGCGCCAGCAGCTTGGCCAGGGTATCAGATACGCAGTATTTT.

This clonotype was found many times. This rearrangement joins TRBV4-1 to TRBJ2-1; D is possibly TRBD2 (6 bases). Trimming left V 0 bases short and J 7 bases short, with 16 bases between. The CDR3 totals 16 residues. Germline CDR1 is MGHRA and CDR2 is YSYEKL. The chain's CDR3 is CASSQDFAGTVNEQFF. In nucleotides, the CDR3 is TGCGCCAGCAGCCAAGATTTTGCGGGAACGGTAAATGAGCAGTTCTTC.

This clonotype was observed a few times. The CDR3 region has the DNA TGTGCCAGCAGTTACACCCTGAATCAGCCCCAGCATTTT. Residues: CASSYTLNQPQHF. This chain uses TRBV6-5 with TRBJ1-5; no clear D. Germline V gives CDR1 MNHEY, CDR2 SVGAGI. Trimming left V 2 bases short and J 4 bases short, with 6 bases between. CDR3 length: 13 residues.

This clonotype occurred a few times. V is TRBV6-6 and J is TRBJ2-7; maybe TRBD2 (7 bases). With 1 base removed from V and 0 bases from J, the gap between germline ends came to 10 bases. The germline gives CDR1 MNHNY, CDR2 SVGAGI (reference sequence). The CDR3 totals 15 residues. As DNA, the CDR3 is TGTGCCAGCAGTTACTTAGGGGGGGCCTCCTACGAGCAGTACGTC. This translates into CASSYLGGASYEQYV.